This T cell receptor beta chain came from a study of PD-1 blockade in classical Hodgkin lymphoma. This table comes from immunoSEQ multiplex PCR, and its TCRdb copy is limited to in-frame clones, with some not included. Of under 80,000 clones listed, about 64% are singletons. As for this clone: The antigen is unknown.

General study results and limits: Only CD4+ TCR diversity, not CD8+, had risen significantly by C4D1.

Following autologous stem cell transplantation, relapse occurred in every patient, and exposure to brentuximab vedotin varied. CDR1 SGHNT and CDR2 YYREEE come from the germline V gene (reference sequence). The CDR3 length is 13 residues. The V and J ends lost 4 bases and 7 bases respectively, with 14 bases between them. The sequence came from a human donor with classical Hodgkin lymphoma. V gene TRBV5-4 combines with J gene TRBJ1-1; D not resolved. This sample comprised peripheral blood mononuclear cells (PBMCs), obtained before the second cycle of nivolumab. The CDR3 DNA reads TGTGCCAGCAGCCCTTCGGCAGGCCTTGAAGCTTTCTTT. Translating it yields CASSPSAGLEAFF.